This T cell receptor beta chain was sequenced during a study of early T cells in non-severe SARS-CoV-2 infection. CDR1 is SNHLY and CDR2 is FYNNEI in the germline V gene. This CDR3 region has 14 residues. Trimming took off 1 base at V and 5 bases at J, with 8 bases between the two ends. Each CDR3 protein is one row after TCRdb ran MiXCR on the 5' RACE reads. This sample has more than 85,000 distinct CDR3 sequences, with roughly 12% found just once. The chain uses TRBV2 and TRBJ1-4; weak D call: TRBD1 (6 bases). The clonotype originates from an adult who was a healthcare worker with PCR-confirmed SARS-CoV-2 infection or an uninfected control (not recorded which). Sequencing used whole blood, obtained at baseline. DNA for the CDR3: TGTGCCAGCAGTGAAGACAGGGTGAATGAAAAACTGTTTTTT. It specifies CASSEDRVNEKLFF.